This T cell receptor (beta chain) was captured in a study of blood T cell repertoires in COVID-19. Across the whole study: Sites across the United States, Italy and Spain contributed samples from acute and convalescent COVID-19. T cells, B-cell-depleted T cells, or PBMCs provided the cDNA or gDNA that served as material.

This study enrolled people aged roughly 18 to 90 from about two dozen US geographic areas. Cohorts were assigned according to the clinical history that participants reported. TCRdb's table, derived via immunoSEQ multiplex PCR, lists solely in-frame clones and lacks some. The sample lists around 450,000 clones, roughly 87% occurring once. The sample taken for sequencing was PBMCs or T cells enriched from blood (not recorded which). The TCR sequence derives from a man between 18 and 35 years old who had recovered from COVID-19.

CDR3 region: CASSSPPHGLSYNEQFF. The CDR3 nucleotides read TGTGCCAGCAGCTCCCCCCCCCACGGTCTCTCCTACAATGAGCAGTTCTTC. The chain joins TRBV7-3 to TRBJ2-1; D gene unclear. CDR1 and CDR2 (germline): SGHTA, FQGTGA. V lost 4 bases, J lost 0 bases, and 16 bases lay in between. The CDR3 is 17 residues long.